This T cell receptor beta chain was sequenced in a study of control samples from healthy donors and cancer patients. CDR1 and CDR2 (germline): SGHRS, YFSETQ. The CDR3 totals 17 residues. The junction had 5 bases not matched to a gene; V was cut back by 0 bases and J by 1 base. Sequencing used immunoSEQ multiplex PCR; TCRdb keeps in-frame clones, though not all of them. The data show about 120,000 clones, 75% to 90% seen once. The rearrangement joins TRBV5-1 to TRBJ1-4; 8 nucleotides line up with TRBD1. The origin of this receptor is a woman aged 50 to 60 with colorectal cancer. The sample was PBMCs. CDR3 bases: TGCGCCAGCAGCTTGGAAGGACAGGGAGTAACTAATGAAAAACTGTTTTTT. It encodes CASSLEGQGVTNEKLFF.